The clone carrying this TCR beta chain was seen ten or more times. The antigen is unknown. The data were obtained in a study of metastatic and nonmetastatic thyroid tumors. Study-level background: Repertoire comparison spanned blood and tumor or nodule tissue of malignant and benign thyroid patients.

Study results and caveats: In blood and tumor, TCR beta diversity was reportedly significantly higher in malignant thyroid tumors than in benign nodules.

Thyroid surgery was preceded by no treatment in any patient. As originally analysed: The study took CDR3 differences across clinicopathological groups and made a distant-metastasis classifier for papillary thyroid cancer from them. TCRdb reassembled clones from the PCR reads with MiXCR. TCRdb, not the original authors, processed these V and J calls. The repertoire holds some 23,000 clones, with about an eighth as singletons. The CDR3 consists of 12 residues. Germline V CDR1 and CDR2: MNHNS, SASEGT. Trimming shortened V by 5 bases and J by 5 bases, and 9 bases separated the two germline ends. The chain is built from TRBV6-1 and TRBJ1-2; D possibly corresponds to TRBD1 (5 bases). This receptor was taken from a female donor with papillary thyroid cancer or a benign thyroid nodule (not recorded which). Some clones in this sample may be carry-over from other donors' samples. The material sequenced was blood. CDR3 bases: TGTGCCAGCAGTTCGCAGGGTTATGGCTACACCTTC. As protein: CASSSQGYGYTF.